These 25 T cell receptor beta chains share one sample of origin, sequenced in a study of T cell responses to AZD1222 COVID-19 vaccine (dated by TCRdb to the early 2020s). Library creation used the immunoSEQ multiplex PCR assay. TCRdb mirrors the immuneACCESS table, restricted to in-frame sequences. Some clones are absent from its copies; in checked studies, under half trace to an unresolved V gene, and the reason for the others is unknown. The sample records 140,000 to 150,000 clones, 80% to 95% of which are singletons. The ten largest clones add up to less than 3.5% of the sample. Read against the paper, the sample's time point label means: about 28 days (+/-7) after the second vaccine dose. The sample consisted of peripheral blood, taken 28 days after the second AZD1222 dose. Receptor source: an adult who received the AZD1222 COVID-19 vaccine.

The V gene is TRBV7-8, the J gene TRBJ2-5; the D gene is possibly TRBD2 (6 bases). The CDR3 is 15 amino acids. CDR1 is SGHVS, CDR2 FQNEAQ, per germline. V lost 3 bases, J lost 2 bases, and 13 bases lay in between. DNA of the CDR3: TGTGCCAGCAGCTTCCCCTCCGGAGGGCAAGAGACCCAGTACTTC. Its translation is CASSFPSGGQETQYF.

This sequence joins TRBV29-1 and TRBJ2-7; 10 positions match TRBD1. The germline gives CDR1 SQVTM, CDR2 ANQGSEA. V was pared by 2 bases and J by 6 bases, with 10 bases of the junction left unmatched. There are 15 residues in the CDR3. The CDR3 loop reads CSVELTGTGEGEQYF. The CDR3 bases are TGCAGCGTTGAACTAACGGGGACAGGGGAAGGCGAGCAGTACTTC.

V gene TRBV2 combines with J gene TRBJ2-7; the match to TRBD2 covers 8 bases. With V trimmed by 4 bases and J by 8 bases, 16 bases remained unmatched. CDR1 and CDR2 (germline): SNHLY, FYNNEI. CDR3 length equals 16 residues. The CDR3 loop is CASSGTMGTRSGKQYF. DNA of the CDR3: TGTGCCAGCAGTGGGACAATGGGGACCCGTAGCGGGAAGCAGTACTTC.

V and J are TRBV7-3 and TRBJ2-2, with no clear D. Trimming took 5 bases from V and 0 from J, leaving 10 bases between them. From germline, CDR1 is SGHTA and CDR2 FQGTGA. This CDR3 is built from 15 residues. Here the CDR3 reads CASSPTQANTGELFF. CDR3 coding DNA: TGTGCCAGCAGCCCCACCCAAGCGAACACCGGGGAGCTGTTTTTT.

The rearrangement joins TRBV7-2 to TRBJ1-2, with D unresolved. Germline loops: CDR1 SGHTA, CDR2 FQGNSA. The CDR3 is 14 amino acids. The ends were cut back, 7 bases at V and 4 bases at J, with 16 bases in the middle. CDR3 in amino acids: CASNPLLHSYGYTF. The CDR3 bases are TGTGCCAGCAACCCCTTATTACACAGCTATGGCTACACCTTC.

The rearrangement uses TRBV3-1 (or the pseudogene TRBV3-2) and TRBJ1-5; weak D call: TRBD1 (6 bases). V was cut by 3 bases and J by 0 bases, with 9 bases left in between. Germline CDR1 LGHDT, CDR2 YNNKEL (reference sequence). The CDR3 loop spans 15 amino acids. CDR3 loop: CASSQGGSSNQPQHF. In nucleotides, the CDR3 is TGTGCCAGCAGCCAGGGGGGCTCTAGCAATCAGCCCCAGCATTTT.

The chain is built from TRBV30 and TRBJ1-3, with D possibly TRBD1 on 6 matching bases. Germline CDR1 reads GTSNPN; CDR2 reads SVGIG (reference sequence). This CDR3 spans 12 amino acids. Trimming cost V 4 bases and J 8 bases, with 12 bases left between them. This CDR3 is CAWTGGHDTIYF. CDR3 DNA sequence: TGTGCCTGGACGGGGGGCCATGACACCATATATTTT.

The gene calls are TRBV6-5 and TRBJ2-1; no clear D. The CDR3 consists of 12 residues. The ends were cut back, 5 bases at V and 11 bases at J, with 13 bases in the middle. Germline V CDR1 and CDR2: MNHEY, SVGAGI. The CDR3 DNA is TGTGCCAGCAGTACGGTGGGCTCCCAGCAGTTCTTC. Translated, it gives CASSTVGSQQFF.

The gene calls are TRBV3-1 (or the pseudogene TRBV3-2) and TRBJ1-5; D is possibly TRBD1 (5 bases). V gave up 1 base and J gave up 9 bases, with 22 bases separating them. Germline CDR1 reads LGHDT; CDR2 reads YNNKEL (reference sequence). CDR3 length: 17 residues. Written as DNA, the CDR3 is TGTGCCAGCAGCCAAGGGCAACCGGGGGTCCCACATCGGCCCCAGCATTTT. It specifies CASSQGQPGVPHRPQHF.

CDR3 nucleotide sequence: TGTGCCAGTACCCAGGGGGGGGACAGGGGCTCCGAGCAGTACTTC. Amino acids: CASTQGGDRGSEQYF. This chain joins TRBV19 and TRBJ2-7; 10 bases are a match to TRBD1. This CDR3 has 15 amino acids. Germline-derived CDR1 and CDR2 are LNHDA and SQIVND (reference sequence). V shed 7 bases, J shed 6 bases, and the junction held 12 bases outside the gene matches.

The V call is TRBV28, the J call TRBJ2-1; TRBD2 might be the D (7 bases). Germline values: CDR1 MDHEN, CDR2 SYDVKM. Trimming removed 7 bases from V and 4 bases from J, with 17 bases in between. This CDR3 spans 15 amino acids. CDR3 DNA sequence: TGTGCCAGCACCCTAAGGGGGGGGTTTTACAATGAGCAGTTCTTC. This encodes CASTLRGGFYNEQFF. The whole variable domain, filled in from reference TRBV28 and TRBJ2-1, reads DVKVTQSSRYLVKRTGEKVFLECVQDMDHENMFWYRQDPGLGLRLIYFSYDVKMKEKGDIPEGYSVSREKKERFSLILESASTNQTSMYLCASTLRGGFYNEQFFGPGTRLTVL.

The chain employs TRBV18 and TRBJ2-1; 7 positions match TRBD2. Trimming cost V 3 bases and J 7 bases; bases outside gene matches: 6. Germline CDR1 reads KGHSH; CDR2 reads LQKENI. The CDR3 totals 14 residues. The CDR3 region is CASSPLADGNEQFF. CDR3 DNA: TGTGCCAGCTCACCTCTAGCGGATGGAAATGAGCAGTTCTTC.

This CDR3 is CASSVGVGGPYNEQFF. In nucleotides, the CDR3 is TGTGCCAGCAGCGTAGGGGTGGGAGGGCCGTACAATGAGCAGTTCTTC. V usage is TRBV9 and J usage is TRBJ2-1, with 7 bases matching TRBD2. With V trimmed by 0 bases and J by 4 bases, 7 bases remained unmatched. Germline CDR1 SGDLS, CDR2 YYNGEE. The CDR3 is 16 amino acids. Variable domain in full (rest from reference TRBV9 and TRBJ2-1): DSGVTQTPKHLITATGQRVTLRCSPRSGDLSVYWYQQSLDQGLQFLIQYYNGEERAKGNILERFSAQQFPDLHSELNLSSLELGDSALYFCASSVGVGGPYNEQFFGPGTRLTVL.

The chain links TRBV5-4 to TRBJ2-3, with 8 bases identical to TRBD2. The V and J ends lost 2 bases and 7 bases, in that order; junction bases with no gene match: 9. Germline V gene sequence: CDR1 SGHNT, CDR2 YYREEE (reference sequence). The CDR3 runs to 15 residues. The chain's CDR3 is CASSFTLAASNTQYF. For the CDR3, the DNA is TGTGCCAGCAGCTTCACACTAGCGGCGTCAAATACGCAGTATTTT.

The chain couples TRBV7-8 to TRBJ2-3; 7 bases agree with TRBD2. Germline V CDR1 and CDR2: SGHVS, FQNEAQ. Trimming at V came to 5 bases and at J to 4 bases, leaving 12 bases not matched to a gene. The CDR3 has 16 amino acids. CDR3 region: CASSAWGGSNADTQYF. CDR3 sequence (DNA): TGTGCCAGCAGCGCGTGGGGCGGGAGCAACGCAGATACGCAGTATTTT.

This sequence joins TRBV9 and TRBJ1-6; D is unclear. There are 13 residues in the CDR3. Trimming cost V 4 bases and J 8 bases, with 10 bases left between them. CDR1 and CDR2 (germline): SGDLS, YYNGEE. The CDR3 loop is CASSSGADSPLHF. For the CDR3, the DNA is TGTGCCAGCAGCAGCGGAGCGGATTCACCCCTCCACTTT.

The chain employs TRBV15 and TRBJ2-5; tentative D call: TRBD1 (6 bases). Germline V lookup: CDR1 LNHNV, CDR2 YYDKDF (reference sequence). This CDR3 contains 14 residues. The V end lost 4 bases, the J end lost 2 bases, and 11 bases lay between the germline ends. CDR3 DNA sequence: TGTGCCACCAGCAAGAGGGGGAATCAAGAGACCCAGTACTTC. As protein: CATSKRGNQETQYF.

This clone was recorded a few times. Compared with germline, one end of the junction differs, possibly owing to a read error. The chain joins TRBV7-2 to TRBJ2-1; D is possibly TRBD1 or TRBD2 (5 bases each). From germline, CDR1 is SGHTA and CDR2 FQGNSA. CDR3 length equals 14 residues. CDR3 sequence reads: CASTLRGEYNEQFF. CDR3 in DNA: TGTGCCAGCACCTTAAGGGGAGAGTACAATGAGCAGTTCTTC.

The chain employs TRBV6-5 and TRBJ1-5, with a weak D call TRBD1 (6 bases). This CDR3 comprises 16 residues. The ends were cut back, 0 bases at V and 7 bases at J, with 16 bases in the middle. The germline gives CDR1 MNHEY, CDR2 SVGAGI. In DNA, the CDR3 is TGTGCCAGCAGTTACTCGAGGGGGGGAGGCGGACAGCCCCAGCATTTT. Encoded protein: CASSYSRGGGGQPQHF.

V is TRBV29-1 and J is TRBJ2-7, with 9 bases fitting TRBD2. CDR1 and CDR2 from the germline V gene are SQVTM and ANQGSEA. The CDR3 sequence is 14 residues long. With V trimmed by 8 bases and J by 0 bases, 8 bases remained unmatched. The CDR3 nucleotides read TGCAGCATAGGACTAGCGAGACCCTCCTACGAGCAGTACTTC. Its protein is CSIGLARPSYEQYF.

The genes are TRBV15 and TRBJ2-1; 7 bases agree with TRBD1. Germline loops: CDR1 LNHNV, CDR2 YYDKDF (reference sequence). Germline trimming cut 8 bases from V and 3 bases from J; bases unmatched to any gene: 7. This CDR3 has 14 amino acids. The CDR3 loop is CATRDSEYYNEQFF. The CDR3 coding sequence is TGTGCCACCCGGGACAGCGAGTACTACAATGAGCAGTTCTTC.

This chain links TRBV6-1 with TRBJ1-2, with D possibly matching TRBD1 (5 bases). V was cut by 3 bases and J by 8 bases, with 10 bases left in between. The CDR3 is 12 residues long. The germline gives CDR1 MNHNS, CDR2 SASEGT. This chain's CDR3 is CASSDRWGGYTF. CDR3 nucleotides: TGTGCCAGCAGTGACAGGTGGGGCGGCTACACCTTC.

The chain combines TRBV11-2 with TRBJ2-1; 7 bases are a match to TRBD2. Germline V gives CDR1 SGHAT, CDR2 FQNNGV. This CDR3 is 12 amino acids long. The V gene end was trimmed by 1 base and the J gene end by 15 bases; junction bases not matched to a gene: 6. CDR3 amino acids: CASSLGTGLVFF. The CDR3 DNA reads TGTGCCAGCAGCTTAGGAACAGGACTAGTGTTCTTC. The entire variable domain, with the rest obtained from reference TRBV11-2 and TRBJ2-1, is as follows: EAGVAQSPRYKIIEKRQSVAFWCNPISGHATLYWYQQILGQGPKLLIQFQNNGVVDDSQLPKDRFSAERLKGVDSTLKIQPAKLEDSAVYLCASSLGTGLVFFGPGTRLTVL.

The chain recombines TRBV12-5 with TRBJ2-1, with 11 bases fitting TRBD1. CDR3 length equals 17 residues. The V and J ends lost 1 base and 7 bases, in that order; junction bases with no gene match: 9. Germline lookup yields CDR1 LGHNT and CDR2 FRNRAP. This chain's CDR3 is CASGLAGQGARQNEQFF. Here the CDR3 DNA reads TGTGCTAGTGGTTTGGCTGGACAGGGGGCGCGACAGAATGAGCAGTTCTTC.

J is TRBJ2-1 and V is TRBV9, with TRBD2 matching 9 bases. The germline gives CDR1 SGDLS, CDR2 YYNGEE. The CDR3 length is 15 residues. J was trimmed by 4 bases and V by 0 bases; bases with no gene match: 2. The CDR3 DNA is TGTGCCAGCAGCGTAGCAGCGGGAGGTTACAATGAGCAGTTCTTC. It yields the protein CASSVAAGGYNEQFF. Combining the CDR3 with reference TRBV9 and TRBJ2-1 gives the whole variable domain DSGVTQTPKHLITATGQRVTLRCSPRSGDLSVYWYQQSLDQGLQFLIQYYNGEERAKGNILERFSAQQFPDLHSELNLSSLELGDSALYFCASSVAAGGYNEQFFGPGTRLTVL.